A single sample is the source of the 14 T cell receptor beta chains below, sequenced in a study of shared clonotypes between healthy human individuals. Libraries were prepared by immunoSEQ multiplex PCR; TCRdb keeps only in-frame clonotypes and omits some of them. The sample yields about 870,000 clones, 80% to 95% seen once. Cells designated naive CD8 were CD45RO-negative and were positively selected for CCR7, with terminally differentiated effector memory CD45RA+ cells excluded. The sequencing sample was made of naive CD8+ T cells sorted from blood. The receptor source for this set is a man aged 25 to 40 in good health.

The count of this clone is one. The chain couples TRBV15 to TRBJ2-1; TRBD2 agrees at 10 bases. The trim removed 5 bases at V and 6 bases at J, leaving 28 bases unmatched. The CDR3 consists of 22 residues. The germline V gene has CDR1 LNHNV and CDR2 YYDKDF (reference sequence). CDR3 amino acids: CATSPLSLGGSSGRAIFNEQFF. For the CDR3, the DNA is TGTGCCACCAGCCCTCTTTCTCTCGGGGGGTCAAGCGGGAGGGCCATCTTCAATGAGCAGTTCTTC.

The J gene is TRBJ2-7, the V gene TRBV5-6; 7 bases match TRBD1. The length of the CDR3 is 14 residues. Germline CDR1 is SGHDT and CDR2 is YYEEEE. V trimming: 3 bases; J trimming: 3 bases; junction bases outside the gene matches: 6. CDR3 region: CASSYRDSYYEQYF. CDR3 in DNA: TGTGCCAGCAGCTACCGGGACAGTTACTACGAGCAGTACTTC.

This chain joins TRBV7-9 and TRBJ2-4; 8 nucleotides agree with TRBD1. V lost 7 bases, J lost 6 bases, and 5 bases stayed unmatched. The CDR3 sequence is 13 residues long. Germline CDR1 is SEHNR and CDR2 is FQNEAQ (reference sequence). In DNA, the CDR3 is TGTGCCAGCACGGGACAGGAAGGAAACATTCAGTACTTC. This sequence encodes CASTGQEGNIQYF.

CDR3 coding DNA: TGTGCCAGCAGCACAAAGGGGACTTCGGAGCAGTACTTC. This encodes CASSTKGTSEQYF. This chain uses TRBV7-3 with TRBJ2-7; tentative D call: TRBD2 (6 bases). Germline V CDR1 and CDR2: SGHTA, FQGTGA. Trimming stripped 5 bases from V and 7 bases from J, with 15 bases between. The CDR3 consists of 13 residues.

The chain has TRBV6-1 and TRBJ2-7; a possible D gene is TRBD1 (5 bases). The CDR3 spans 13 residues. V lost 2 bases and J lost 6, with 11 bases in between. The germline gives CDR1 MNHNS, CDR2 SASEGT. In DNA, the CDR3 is TGTGCCAGCAGTGAACAGGGCTCTCGCGAGCAGTACTTC. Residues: CASSEQGSREQYF.

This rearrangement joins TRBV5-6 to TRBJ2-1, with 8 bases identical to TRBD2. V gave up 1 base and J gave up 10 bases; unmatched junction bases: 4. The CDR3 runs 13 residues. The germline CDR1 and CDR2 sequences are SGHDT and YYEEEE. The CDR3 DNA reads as TGTGCCAGCAGCTTGCCGGGACTAGAAGAGCAGTTCTTC. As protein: CASSLPGLEEQFF.

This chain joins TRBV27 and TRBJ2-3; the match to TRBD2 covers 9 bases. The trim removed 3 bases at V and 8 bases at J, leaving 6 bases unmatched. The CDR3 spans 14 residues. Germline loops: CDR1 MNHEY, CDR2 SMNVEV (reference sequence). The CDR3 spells CASSLAGGYGTQYF. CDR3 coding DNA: TGTGCCAGCAGTTTGGCGGGAGGGTATGGTACGCAGTATTTT.

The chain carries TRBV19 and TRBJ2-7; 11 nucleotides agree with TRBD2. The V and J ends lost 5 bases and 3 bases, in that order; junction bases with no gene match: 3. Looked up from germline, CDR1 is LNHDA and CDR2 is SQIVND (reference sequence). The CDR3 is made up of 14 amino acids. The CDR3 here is CASSPTSGIYEQYF. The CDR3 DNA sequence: TGTGCCAGTAGTCCGACTAGCGGGATCTACGAGCAGTACTTC.

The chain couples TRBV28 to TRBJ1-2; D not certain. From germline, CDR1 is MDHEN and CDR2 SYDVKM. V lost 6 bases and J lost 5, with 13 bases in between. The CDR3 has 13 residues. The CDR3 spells CASSRKGHYGYTF. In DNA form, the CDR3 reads TGTGCCAGCAGCCGGAAGGGTCATTATGGCTACACCTTC.

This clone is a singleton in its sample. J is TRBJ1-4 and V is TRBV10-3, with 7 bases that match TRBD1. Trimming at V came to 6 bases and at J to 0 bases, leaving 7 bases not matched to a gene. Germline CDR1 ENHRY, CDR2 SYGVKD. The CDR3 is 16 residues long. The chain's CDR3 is CAIRTGSGATNEKLFF. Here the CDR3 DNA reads TGTGCCATCAGGACAGGGTCCGGAGCAACTAATGAAAAACTGTTTTTT.

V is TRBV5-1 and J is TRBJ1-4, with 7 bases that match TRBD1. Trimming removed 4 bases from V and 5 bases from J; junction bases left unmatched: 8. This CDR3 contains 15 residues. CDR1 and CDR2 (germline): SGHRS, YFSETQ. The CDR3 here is CASSEEGARNEKLFF. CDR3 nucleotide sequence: TGCGCCAGCAGCGAAGAGGGGGCGAGGAATGAAAAACTGTTTTTT.

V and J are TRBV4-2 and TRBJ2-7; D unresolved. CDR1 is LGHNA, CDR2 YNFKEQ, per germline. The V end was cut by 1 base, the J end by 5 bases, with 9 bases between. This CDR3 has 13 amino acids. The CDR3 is CASSQGLLDEQYF. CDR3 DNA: TGTGCCAGCAGCCAAGGGCTTCTTGACGAGCAGTACTTC.

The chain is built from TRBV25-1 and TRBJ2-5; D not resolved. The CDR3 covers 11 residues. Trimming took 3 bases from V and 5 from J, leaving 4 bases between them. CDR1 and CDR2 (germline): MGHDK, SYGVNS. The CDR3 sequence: CASSDMETQYF. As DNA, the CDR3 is TGTGCCAGCAGTGATATGGAGACCCAGTACTTC.

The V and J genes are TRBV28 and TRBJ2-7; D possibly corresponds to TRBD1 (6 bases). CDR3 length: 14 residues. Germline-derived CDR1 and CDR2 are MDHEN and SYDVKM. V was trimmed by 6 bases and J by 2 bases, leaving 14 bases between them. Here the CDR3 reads CASSSADRAYEQYF. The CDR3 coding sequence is TGTGCCAGCAGCTCCGCGGACAGAGCCTACGAGCAGTACTTC.